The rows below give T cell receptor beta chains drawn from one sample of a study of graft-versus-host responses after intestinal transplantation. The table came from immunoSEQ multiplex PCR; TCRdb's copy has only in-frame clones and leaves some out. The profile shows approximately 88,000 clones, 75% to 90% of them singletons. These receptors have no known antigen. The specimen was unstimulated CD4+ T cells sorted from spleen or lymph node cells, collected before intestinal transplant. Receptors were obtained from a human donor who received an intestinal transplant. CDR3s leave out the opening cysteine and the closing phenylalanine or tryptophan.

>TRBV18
ASSRDSSYEQY
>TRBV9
ASSVASLQGTEAF
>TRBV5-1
ASSSTFSGNYGYT
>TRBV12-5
ASGLDRATQPQH
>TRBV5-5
ASIKGGGTEAF
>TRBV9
ASSPRGLAGAYNEQF
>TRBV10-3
AISGRTGSYEQY
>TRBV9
ASSPRQGAEAF
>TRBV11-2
ASSWAGGSVGELF
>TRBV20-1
SVLGQLEAF
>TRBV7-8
ASSPLPSVWNTEAF
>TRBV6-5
ASSYSVQGQLYEQY
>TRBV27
ASSTTGTGTYEQY
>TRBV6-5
ASSFRQGGHTEAF